This record covers a single TCR beta chain. The source of the sample is a study of blood T cell repertoires in COVID-19. Study information: T cells, B-cell-depleted T cells, or PBMCs provided the cDNA or gDNA that served as material.

The assay was immunoSEQ multiplex PCR, and TCRdb's table has in-frame clones only and misses some. In the table there are roughly 330,000 clones, around 87% of which are singletons. Germline lookup yields CDR1 MNHEY and CDR2 SVGAGI. V lost 6 bases to trimming and J lost 5 bases; unmatched junction nucleotides: 7. The length of the CDR3 is 14 residues. The origin of this receptor is a woman between 25 and 40 years old who had recovered from COVID-19. This rearrangement joins TRBV6-5 to TRBJ2-7, with 10 bases identical to TRBD1. Sequencing was carried out using PBMCs or T cells enriched from blood (not recorded which). The CDR3 here is CASSRGTGVHEQYF. CDR3 DNA: TGTGCCAGCAGCCGCGGGACAGGGGTCCACGAGCAGTACTTC.